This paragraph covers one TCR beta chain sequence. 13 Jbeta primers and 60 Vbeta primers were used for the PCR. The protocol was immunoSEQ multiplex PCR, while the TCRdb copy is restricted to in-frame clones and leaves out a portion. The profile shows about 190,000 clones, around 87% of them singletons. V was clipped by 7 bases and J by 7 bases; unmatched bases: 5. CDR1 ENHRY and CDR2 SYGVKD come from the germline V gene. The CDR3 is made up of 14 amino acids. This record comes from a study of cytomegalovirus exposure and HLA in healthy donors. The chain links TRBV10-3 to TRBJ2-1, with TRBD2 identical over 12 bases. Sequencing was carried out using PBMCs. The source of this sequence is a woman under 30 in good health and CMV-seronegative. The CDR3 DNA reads TGTGCCATCAAGCTAGCGGGAGGGCGGAATGAGCAGTTCTTC. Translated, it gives CAIKLAGGRNEQFF.